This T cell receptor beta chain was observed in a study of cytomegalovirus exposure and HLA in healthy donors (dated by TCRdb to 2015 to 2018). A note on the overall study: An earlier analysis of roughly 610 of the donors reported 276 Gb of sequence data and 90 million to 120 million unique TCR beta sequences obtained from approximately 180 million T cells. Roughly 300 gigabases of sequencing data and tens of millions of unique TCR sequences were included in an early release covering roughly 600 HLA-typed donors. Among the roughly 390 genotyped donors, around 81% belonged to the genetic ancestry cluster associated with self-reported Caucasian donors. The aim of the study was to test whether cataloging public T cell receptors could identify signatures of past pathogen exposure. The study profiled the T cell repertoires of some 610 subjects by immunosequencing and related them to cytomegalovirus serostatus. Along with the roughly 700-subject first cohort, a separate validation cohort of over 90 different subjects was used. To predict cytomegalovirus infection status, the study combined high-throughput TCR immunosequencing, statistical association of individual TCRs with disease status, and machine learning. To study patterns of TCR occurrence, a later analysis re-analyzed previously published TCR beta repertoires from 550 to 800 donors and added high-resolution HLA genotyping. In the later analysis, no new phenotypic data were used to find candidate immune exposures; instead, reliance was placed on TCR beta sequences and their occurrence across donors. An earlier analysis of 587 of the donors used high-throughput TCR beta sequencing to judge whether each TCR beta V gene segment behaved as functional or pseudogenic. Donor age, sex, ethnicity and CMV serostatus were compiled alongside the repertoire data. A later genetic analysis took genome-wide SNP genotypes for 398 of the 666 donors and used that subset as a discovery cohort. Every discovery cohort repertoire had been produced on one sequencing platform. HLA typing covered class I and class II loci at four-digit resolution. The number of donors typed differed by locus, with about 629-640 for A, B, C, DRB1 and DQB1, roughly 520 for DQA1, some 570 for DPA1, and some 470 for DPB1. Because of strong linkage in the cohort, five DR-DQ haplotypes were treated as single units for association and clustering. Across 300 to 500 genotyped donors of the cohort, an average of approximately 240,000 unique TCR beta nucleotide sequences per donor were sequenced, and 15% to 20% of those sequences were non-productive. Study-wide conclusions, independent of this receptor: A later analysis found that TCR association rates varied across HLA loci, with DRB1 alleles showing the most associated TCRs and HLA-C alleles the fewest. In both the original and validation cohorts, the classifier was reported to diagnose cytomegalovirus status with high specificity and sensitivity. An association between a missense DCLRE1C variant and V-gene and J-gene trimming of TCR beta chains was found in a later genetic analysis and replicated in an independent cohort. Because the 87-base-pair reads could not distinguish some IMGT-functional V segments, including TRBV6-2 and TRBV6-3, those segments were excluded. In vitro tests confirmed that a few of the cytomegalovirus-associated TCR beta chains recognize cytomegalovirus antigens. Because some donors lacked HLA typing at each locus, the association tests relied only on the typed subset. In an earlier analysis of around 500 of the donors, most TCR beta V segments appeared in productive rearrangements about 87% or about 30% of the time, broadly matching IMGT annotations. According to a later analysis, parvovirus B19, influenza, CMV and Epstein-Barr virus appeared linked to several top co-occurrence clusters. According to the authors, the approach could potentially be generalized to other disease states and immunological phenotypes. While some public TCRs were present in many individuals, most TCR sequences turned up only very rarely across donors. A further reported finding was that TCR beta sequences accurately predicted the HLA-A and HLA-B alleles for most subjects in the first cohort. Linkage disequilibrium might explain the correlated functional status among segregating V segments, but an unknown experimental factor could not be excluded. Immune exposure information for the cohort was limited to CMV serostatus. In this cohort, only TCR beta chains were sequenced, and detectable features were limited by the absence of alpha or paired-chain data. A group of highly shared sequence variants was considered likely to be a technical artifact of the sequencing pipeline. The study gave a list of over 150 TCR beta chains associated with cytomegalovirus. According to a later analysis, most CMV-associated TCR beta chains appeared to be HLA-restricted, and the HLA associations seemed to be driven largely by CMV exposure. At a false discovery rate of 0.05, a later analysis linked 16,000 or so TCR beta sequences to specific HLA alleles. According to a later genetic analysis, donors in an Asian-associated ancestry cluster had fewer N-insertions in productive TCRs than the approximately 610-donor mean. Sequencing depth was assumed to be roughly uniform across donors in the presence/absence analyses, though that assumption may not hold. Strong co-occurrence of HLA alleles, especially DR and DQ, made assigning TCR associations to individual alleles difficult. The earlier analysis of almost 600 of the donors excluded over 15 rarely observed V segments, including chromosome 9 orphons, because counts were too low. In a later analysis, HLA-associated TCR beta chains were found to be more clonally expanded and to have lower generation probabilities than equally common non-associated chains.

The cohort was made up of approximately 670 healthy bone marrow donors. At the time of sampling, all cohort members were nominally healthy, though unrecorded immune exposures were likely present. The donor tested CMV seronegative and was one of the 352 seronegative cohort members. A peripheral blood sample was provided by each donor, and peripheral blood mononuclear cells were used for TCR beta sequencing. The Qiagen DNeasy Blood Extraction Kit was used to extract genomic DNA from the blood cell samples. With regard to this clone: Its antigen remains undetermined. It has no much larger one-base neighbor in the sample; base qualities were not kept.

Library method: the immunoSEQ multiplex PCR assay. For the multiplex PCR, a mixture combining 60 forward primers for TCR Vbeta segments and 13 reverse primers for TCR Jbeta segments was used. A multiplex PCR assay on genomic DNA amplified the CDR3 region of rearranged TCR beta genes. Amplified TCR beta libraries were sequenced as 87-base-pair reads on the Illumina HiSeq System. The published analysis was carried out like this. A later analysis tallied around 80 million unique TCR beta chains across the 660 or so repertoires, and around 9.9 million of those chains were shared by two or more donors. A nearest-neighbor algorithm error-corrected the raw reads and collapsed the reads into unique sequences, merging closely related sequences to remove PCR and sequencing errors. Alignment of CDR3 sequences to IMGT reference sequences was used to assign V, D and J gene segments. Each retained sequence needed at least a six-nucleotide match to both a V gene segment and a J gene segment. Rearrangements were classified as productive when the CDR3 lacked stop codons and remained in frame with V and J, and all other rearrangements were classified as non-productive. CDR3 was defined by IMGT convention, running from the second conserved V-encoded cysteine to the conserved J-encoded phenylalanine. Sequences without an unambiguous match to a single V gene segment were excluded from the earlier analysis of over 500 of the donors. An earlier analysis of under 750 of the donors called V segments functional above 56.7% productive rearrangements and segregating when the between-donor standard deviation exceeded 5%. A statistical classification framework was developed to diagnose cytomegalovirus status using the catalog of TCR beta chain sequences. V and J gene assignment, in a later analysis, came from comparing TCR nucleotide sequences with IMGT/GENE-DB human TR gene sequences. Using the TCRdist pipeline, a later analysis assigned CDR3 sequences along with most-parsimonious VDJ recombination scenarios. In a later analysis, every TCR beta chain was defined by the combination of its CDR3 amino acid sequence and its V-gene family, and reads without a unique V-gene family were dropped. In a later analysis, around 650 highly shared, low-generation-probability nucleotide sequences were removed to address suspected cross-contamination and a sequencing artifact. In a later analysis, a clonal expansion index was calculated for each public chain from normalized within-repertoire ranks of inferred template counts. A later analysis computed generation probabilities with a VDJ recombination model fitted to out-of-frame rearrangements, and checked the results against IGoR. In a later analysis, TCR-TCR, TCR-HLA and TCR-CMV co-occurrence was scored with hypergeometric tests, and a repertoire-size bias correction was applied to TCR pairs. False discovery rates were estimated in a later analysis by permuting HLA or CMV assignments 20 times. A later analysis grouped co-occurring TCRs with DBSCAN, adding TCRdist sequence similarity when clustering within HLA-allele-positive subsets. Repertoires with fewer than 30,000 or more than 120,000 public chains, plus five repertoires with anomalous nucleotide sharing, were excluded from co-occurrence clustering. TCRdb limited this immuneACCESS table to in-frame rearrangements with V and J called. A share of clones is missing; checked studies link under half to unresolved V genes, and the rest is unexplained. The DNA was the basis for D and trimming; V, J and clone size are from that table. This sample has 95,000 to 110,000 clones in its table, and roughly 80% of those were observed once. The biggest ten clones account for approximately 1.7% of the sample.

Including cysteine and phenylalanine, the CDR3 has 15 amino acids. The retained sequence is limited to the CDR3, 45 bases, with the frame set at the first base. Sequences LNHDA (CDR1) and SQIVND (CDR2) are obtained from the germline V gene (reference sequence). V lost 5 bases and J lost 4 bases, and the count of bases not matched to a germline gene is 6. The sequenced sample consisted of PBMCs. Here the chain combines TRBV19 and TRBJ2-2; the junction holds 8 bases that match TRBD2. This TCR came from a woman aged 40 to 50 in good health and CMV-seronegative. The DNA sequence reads TGTGCCAGTAGTGGGGTAGCGGGGTCCACCGGGGAGCTGTTTTTT. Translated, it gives CASSGVAGSTGELFF.